The entry below describes one TCR beta chain. The read halts 3 residues ahead of the CDR3 end, with the missing end drawn from the germline J gene. The ends lost 1 base at V and 0 bases at J; junction bases unmatched: 8. This CDR3 region has 16 residues. Germline CDR1 reads DFQATT; CDR2 reads SNEGSKA (reference sequence). TCR beta CDR3 amplified by multiplex PCR from approximately 1,300 ng genomic DNA. This table comes from immunoSEQ multiplex PCR, and its TCRdb copy is limited to in-frame clones, with some not included. The sample includes about 26,000 clones. All participants had a single incident cervical HPV16 infection, and prevalent HPV16 infections were excluded. This sample is part of a study of T cells in women clearing cervical HPV infection.

The rearrangement uses TRBV20-1 and TRBJ1-1; 7 nucleotides match TRBD1. Sequencing was done on a sample of blood buffy coat. This receptor was taken from a woman between 18 and 75 years old with a cervical HPV16 infection that either progressed to CIN3+ or cleared (not recorded which). The CDR3: CSARGSGTAMNTEAFF. The CDR3 bases that were read are TGCAGTGCTAGAGGGTCCGGGACAGCCATGAACACTGAA.